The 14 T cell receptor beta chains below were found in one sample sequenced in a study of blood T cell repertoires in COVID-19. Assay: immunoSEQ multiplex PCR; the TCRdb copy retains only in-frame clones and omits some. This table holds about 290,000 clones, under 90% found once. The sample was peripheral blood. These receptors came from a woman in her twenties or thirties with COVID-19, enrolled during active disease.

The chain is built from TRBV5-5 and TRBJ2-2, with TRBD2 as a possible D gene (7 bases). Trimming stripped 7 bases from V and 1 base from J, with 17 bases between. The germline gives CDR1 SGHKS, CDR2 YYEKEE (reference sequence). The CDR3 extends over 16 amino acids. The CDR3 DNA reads TGTGCCAGCCGACCCCAAGGGGGGGAGAACACCGGGGAGCTGTTTTTT. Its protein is CASRPQGGENTGELFF. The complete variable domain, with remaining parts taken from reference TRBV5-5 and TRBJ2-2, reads DAGVTQSPTHLIKTRGQQVTLRCSPISGHKSVSWYQQVLGQGPQFIFQYYEKEERGRGNFPDRFSARQFPNYSSELNVNALLLGDSALYLCASRPQGGENTGELFFGEGSRLTVL.

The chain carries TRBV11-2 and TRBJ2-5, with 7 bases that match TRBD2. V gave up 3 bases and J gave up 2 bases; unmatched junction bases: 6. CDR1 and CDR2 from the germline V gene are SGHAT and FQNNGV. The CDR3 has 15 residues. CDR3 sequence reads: CASSFFSGLQETQYF. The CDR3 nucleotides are TGTGCCAGCAGCTTCTTTAGCGGGCTTCAAGAGACCCAGTACTTC.

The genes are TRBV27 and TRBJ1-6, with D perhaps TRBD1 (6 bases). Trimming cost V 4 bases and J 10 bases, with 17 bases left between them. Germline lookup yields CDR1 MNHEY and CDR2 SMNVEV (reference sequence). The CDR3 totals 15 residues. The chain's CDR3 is CASSSRRTGSSPLHF. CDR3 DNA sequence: TGTGCCAGCAGTTCGCGTCGTACAGGGAGCTCACCCCTCCACTTT.

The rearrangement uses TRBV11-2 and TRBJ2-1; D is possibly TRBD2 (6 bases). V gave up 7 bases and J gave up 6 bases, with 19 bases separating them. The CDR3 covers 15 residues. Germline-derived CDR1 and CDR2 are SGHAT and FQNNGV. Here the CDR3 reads CASTMVSGRINEQFF. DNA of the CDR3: TGTGCCAGCACCATGGTATCAGGGAGGATCAATGAGCAGTTCTTC.

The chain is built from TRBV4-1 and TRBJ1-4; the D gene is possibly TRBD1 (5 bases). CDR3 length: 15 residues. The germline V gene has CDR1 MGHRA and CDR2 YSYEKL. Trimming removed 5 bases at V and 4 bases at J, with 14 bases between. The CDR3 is CASSFRERGNEKLFF. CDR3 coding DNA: TGCGCCAGCAGCTTCAGGGAAAGGGGTAATGAAAAACTGTTTTTT.

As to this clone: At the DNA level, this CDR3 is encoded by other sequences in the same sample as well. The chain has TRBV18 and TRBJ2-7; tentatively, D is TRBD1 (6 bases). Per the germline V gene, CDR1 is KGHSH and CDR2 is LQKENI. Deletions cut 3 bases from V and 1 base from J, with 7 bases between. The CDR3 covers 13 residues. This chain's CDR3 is CASSPGTSYEQYF. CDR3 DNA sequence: TGTGCCAGCTCACCCGGGACATCCTACGAGCAGTACTTC.

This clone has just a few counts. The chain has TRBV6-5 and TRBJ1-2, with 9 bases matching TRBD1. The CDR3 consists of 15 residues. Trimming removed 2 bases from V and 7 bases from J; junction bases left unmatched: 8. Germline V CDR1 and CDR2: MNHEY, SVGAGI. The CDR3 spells CASSYNGDRESGYTF. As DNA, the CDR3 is TGTGCCAGCAGTTACAATGGGGACAGGGAATCTGGCTACACCTTC.

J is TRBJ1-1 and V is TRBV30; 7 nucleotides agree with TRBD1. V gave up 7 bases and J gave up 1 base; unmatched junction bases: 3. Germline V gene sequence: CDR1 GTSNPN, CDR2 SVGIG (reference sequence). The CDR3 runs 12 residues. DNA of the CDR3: TGTGCCTCCAGGACAGGGAACACTGAAGCTTTCTTT. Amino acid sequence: CASRTGNTEAFF.

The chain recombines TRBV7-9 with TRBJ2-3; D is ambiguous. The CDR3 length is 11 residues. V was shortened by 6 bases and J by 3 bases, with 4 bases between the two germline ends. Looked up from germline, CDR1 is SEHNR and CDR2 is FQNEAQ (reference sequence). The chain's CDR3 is CASRRTDTQYF. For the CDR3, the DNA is TGTGCCAGCAGGCGAACAGATACGCAGTATTTT.

CDR3 DNA: TGTGCCAGTAGTATTGTATCAGGATTCAACTATGGCTACACCTTC. It yields the protein CASSIVSGFNYGYTF. The V gene is TRBV19, the J gene TRBJ1-2; D is undetermined. The CDR3 is made up of 15 amino acids. CDR1 is LNHDA, CDR2 SQIVND, per germline (reference sequence). V was pared by 3 bases and J by 2 bases, with 13 bases between. Drawing the rest from reference TRBV19 and TRBJ1-2, the complete variable domain is DGGITQSPKYLFRKEGQNVTLSCEQNLNHDAMYWYRQDPGQGLRLIYYSQIVNDFQKGDIAEGYSVSREKKESFPLTVTSAQKNPTAFYLCASSIVSGFNYGYTFGSGTRLTVV.

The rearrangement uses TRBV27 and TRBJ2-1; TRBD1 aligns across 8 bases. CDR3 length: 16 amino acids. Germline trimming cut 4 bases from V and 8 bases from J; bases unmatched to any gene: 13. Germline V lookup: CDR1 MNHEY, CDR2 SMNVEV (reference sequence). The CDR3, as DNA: TGTGCCAGCAGTTCAATACAGGGGGTTTTGATGGATGAGCAGTTCTTC. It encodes CASSSIQGVLMDEQFF.

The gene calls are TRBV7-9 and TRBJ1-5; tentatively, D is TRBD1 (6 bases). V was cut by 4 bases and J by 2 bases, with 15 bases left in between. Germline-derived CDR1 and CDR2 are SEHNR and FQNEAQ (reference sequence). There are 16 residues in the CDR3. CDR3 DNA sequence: TGTGCCAGCAGCTCTGAGGGGGACATAGGCAATCAGCCCCAGCATTTT. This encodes CASSSEGDIGNQPQHF.

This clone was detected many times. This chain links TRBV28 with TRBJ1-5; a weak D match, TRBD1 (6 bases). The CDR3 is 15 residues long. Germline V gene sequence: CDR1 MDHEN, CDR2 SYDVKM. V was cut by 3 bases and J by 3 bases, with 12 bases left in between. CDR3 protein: CASSFTQGYNQPQHF. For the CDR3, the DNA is TGTGCCAGCAGTTTTACACAGGGCTACAATCAGCCCCAGCATTTT.

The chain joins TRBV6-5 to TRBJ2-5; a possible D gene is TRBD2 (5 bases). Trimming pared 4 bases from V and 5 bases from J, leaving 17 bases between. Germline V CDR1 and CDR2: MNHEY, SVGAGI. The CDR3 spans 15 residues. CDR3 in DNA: TGTGCCAGCAGTTCCCTCGGGATCTCCAAGGAGACCCAGTACTTC. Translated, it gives CASSSLGISKETQYF.